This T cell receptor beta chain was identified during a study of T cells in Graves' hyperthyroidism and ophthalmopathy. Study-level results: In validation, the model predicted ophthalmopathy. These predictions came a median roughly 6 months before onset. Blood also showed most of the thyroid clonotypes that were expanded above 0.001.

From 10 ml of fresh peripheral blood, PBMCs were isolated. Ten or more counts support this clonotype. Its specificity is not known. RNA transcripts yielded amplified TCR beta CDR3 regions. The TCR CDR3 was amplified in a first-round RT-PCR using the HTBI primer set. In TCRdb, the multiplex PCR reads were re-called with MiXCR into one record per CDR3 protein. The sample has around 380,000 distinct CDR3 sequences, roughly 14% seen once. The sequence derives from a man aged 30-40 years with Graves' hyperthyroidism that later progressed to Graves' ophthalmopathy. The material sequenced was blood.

CDR3 amino acids: CAMESGVMNTEAFF. The DNA of the CDR3 is TGTGCCATGGAGTCGGGGGTTATGAACACTGAAGCTTTCTTT. The J gene is TRBJ1-1, the V gene TRBV30, with D tentatively TRBD1 (5 bases). Per germline, CDR1 GTSNPN and CDR2 SVGIG (reference sequence). V lost 8 bases and J lost 0, with 16 bases in between. CDR3 length equals 14 residues.